Below, one T cell receptor (beta chain) is given with its context. The CDR3 totals 13 residues. V dropped 3 bases and J dropped 5; count of bases not matched to a gene: 5. Germline-derived CDR1 and CDR2 are GTSNPN and SVGIG (reference sequence). The data were obtained in a study of blood T cell repertoires in COVID-19. Study background: Donors in the United States, Italy and Spain gave samples during acute or convalescent COVID-19.

Per the study methods: Reference gene primer amplification gave estimated nucleated cell counts. TCRdb keeps only in-frame clones here, not all; method: immunoSEQ multiplex PCR. V, J and clone size are those of that table, while D and trimming were read from the DNA. There are under 45,000 clones in the sample; roughly 80% occur only once, and just over 3% lies in the top ten. The material sequenced was peripheral blood. The receptor's source is a man aged 65 to 85 with COVID-19, enrolled during active disease. The gene calls are TRBV30 and TRBJ1-1, with 8 bases identical to TRBD1. CDR3 sequence (DNA): TGTGCCTGGAGGGAGACAGGGGAAACTGAAGCTTTCTTT. The encoded protein is CAWRETGETEAFF.